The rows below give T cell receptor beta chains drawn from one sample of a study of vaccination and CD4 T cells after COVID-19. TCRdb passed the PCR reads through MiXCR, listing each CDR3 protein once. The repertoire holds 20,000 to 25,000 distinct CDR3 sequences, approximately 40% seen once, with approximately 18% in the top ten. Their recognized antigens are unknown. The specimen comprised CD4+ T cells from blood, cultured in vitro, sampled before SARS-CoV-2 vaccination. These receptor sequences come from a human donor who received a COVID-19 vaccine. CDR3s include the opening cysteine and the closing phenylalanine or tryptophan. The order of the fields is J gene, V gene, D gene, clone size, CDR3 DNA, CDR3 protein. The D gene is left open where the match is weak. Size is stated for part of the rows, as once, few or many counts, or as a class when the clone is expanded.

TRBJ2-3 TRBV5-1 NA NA TGCGCCAGCAGCTTTGTGAATACGCAGTATTTT CASSFVNTQYF
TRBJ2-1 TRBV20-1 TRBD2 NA TGCAGTGCTGGGCCGGAGACTAGCGGCAATGAGCAGTTCTTC CSAGPETSGNEQFF
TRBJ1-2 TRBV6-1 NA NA TGTGCCGGCACCACGGGCCCTTGGTCCAACTATGGCTACACCTTC CAGTTGPWSNYGYTF
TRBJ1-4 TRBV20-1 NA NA TGCAGTGCTAGAGAGCCAGGCAATGAAAAACTGTTTTTT CSAREPGNEKLFF
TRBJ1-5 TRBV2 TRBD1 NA TGTGCCAGCAGTGTGTCATGGAGACAGGGAGTCAATCAGCCCCAGCATTTT CASSVSWRQGVNQPQHF
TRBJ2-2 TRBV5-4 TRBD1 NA TGTGCCAGCAGCCGCCAACAGGGGGCTTACACCGGGGAGCTGTTTTTT CASSRQQGAYTGELFF
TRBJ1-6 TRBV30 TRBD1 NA TGTGCCCTTCGGACAGGGATGGATAATTCACCCCTCCACTTT CALRTGMDNSPLHF
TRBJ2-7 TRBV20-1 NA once TGCAGTGCTACGGGCACAGCCGAATACGAGCAGTACTTC CSATGTAEYEQYF
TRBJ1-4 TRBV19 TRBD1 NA TGTGCCAGTAAACCCCTTGGACAGGGTGAGGAAAAACTGTTTTTT CASKPLGQGEEKLFF
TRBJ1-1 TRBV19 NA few TGTGCCAGTAGTATAGGTGCGGGGTTCAACACTGAAGCTTTCTTT CASSIGAGFNTEAFF
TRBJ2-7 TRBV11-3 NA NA TGTGCCAGCAGCTTATATTCAAGCCCCTACGAGCAGTACTTC CASSLYSSPYEQYF
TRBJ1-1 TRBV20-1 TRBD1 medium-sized TGCAGTGCTTTAAAGGGGGACAGCCAAGCTTTCTTT CSALKGDSQAFF
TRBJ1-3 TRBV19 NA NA TGTGCCAGTCGAGGGGGTTTCTCTGGAAACACCATATATTTT CASRGGFSGNTIYF
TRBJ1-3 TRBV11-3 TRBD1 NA TGTGCCAGCAGCCAGGACAGGGACCTCTCTGGAAACACCATATATTTT CASSQDRDLSGNTIYF
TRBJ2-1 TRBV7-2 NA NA TGTGCCAGCAGCTTAGACACGGGGGCATACAATGAGCAGTTCTTC CASSLDTGAYNEQFF
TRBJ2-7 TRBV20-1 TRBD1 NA TGCAGTGCTAGAGGGGACAGAGGAAAGGACGAGCAGTACTTC CSARGDRGKDEQYF
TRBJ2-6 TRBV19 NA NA TGTGCCAGTAGTATAGGCAACCGACCCTCTGGGGCCAACGTCCTGACTTTC CASSIGNRPSGANVLTF
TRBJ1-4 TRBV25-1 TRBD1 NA TGTGCCAGCAGTGGAACAGGGGGCGAAAAACTGTTTTTT CASSGTGGEKLFF
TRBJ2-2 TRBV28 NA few TGTGCCAGCAGTTCACCTGGGGGCGTCAACACCGGGGAGCTGTTTTTT CASSSPGGVNTGELFF
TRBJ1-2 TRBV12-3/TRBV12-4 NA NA TGTGCCAGCAGTCCCGGACAGGGCTACACCTTC CASSPGQGYTF
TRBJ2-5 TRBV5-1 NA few TGCGCCAGCAGCCCCTTTAGGCGTGGGGAGACCCAGTACTTC CASSPFRRGETQYF
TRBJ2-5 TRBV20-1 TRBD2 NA TGCAGTGCCAGAGCGGGGTCACGGGAGACCCAGTACTTC CSARAGSRETQYF
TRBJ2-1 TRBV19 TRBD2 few TGTGCCAGTAGTATGATTCGGGGGGTCTACAATGAGCAGTTCTTC CASSMIRGVYNEQFF